What follows describes a single T cell receptor beta chain. The data originate from a study of cytomegalovirus exposure and HLA in healthy donors. PCR involved 60 Vbeta and 13 Jbeta primers. Produced via immunoSEQ multiplex PCR; TCRdb's table is partial and in-frame only. The table includes more than 130,000 clones, 70% to 80% detected once. The clonotype was recovered from a woman aged 50 to 60 in good health and CMV-seronegative. The specimen was PBMCs.

For the CDR3, the DNA is TGTGCCAGCAGCCAAGTTTCGATAAGGACAGGACCTAAGCAGTACTTC. It specifies CASSQVSIRTGPKQYF. The chain combines TRBV14 with TRBJ2-7; TRBD1 aligns across 7 bases. V gave up 1 base and J gave up 8 bases; unmatched junction bases: 14. The CDR3 covers 16 residues. Germline V gene data show CDR1 as SGHDN and CDR2 as FVKESK.